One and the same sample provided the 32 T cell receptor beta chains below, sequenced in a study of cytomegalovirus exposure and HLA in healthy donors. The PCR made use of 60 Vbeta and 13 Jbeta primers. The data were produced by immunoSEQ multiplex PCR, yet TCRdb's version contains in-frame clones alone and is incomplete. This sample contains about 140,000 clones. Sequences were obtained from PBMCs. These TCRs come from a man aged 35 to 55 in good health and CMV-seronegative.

The chain's CDR3 is CASREAGTYEQYF. The CDR3 DNA reads as TGTGCCAGCCGAGAAGCAGGGACCTACGAGCAGTACTTC. The chain employs TRBV18 and TRBJ2-7; possible D gene TRBD1, 5 bases. Trimming stripped 8 bases from V and 2 bases from J, with 13 bases between. CDR1 is KGHSH and CDR2 is LQKENI in the germline V gene. The CDR3 sequence is 13 residues long.

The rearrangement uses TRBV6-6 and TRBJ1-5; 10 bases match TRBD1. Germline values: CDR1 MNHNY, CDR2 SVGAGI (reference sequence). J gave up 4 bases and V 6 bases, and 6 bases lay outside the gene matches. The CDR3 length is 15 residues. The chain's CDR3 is CASSRPGQGNQPQHF. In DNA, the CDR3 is TGTGCCAGCAGCCGGCCGGGACAGGGGAATCAGCCCCAGCATTTT.

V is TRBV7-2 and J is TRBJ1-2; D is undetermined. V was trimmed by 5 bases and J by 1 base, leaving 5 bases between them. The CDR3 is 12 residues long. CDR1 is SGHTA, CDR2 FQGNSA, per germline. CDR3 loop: CASSPSNYGYTF. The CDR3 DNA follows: TGTGCCAGCAGCCCCAGTAACTATGGCTACACCTTC.

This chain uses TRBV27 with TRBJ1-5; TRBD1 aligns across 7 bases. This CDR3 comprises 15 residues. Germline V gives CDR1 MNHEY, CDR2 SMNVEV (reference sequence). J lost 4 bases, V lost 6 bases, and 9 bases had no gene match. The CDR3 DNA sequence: TGTGCCAGCAGAATAACAGGGGTATCAAATCAGCCCCAGCATTTT. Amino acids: CASRITGVSNQPQHF.

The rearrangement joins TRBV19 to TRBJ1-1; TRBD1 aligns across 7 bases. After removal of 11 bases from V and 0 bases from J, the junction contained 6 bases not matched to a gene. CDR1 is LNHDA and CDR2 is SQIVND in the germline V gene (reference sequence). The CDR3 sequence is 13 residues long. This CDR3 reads CASRQGLNTEAFF. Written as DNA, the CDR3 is TGTGCCTCTAGACAGGGCTTGAACACTGAAGCTTTCTTT.

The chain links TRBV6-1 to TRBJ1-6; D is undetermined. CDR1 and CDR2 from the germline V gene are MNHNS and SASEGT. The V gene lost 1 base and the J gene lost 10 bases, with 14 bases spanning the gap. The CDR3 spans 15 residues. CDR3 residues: CASSEVEGINSPLHF. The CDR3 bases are TGTGCCAGCAGTGAAGTGGAGGGTATTAACTCACCCCTCCACTTT.

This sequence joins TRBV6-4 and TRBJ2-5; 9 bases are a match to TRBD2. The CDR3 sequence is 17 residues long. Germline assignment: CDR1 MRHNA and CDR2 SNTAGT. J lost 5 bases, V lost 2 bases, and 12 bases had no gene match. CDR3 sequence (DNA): TGTGCCAGCAGTGACCTCCTAGCGGGATTTAAGCGGGAGACCCAGTACTTC. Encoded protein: CASSDLLAGFKRETQYF.

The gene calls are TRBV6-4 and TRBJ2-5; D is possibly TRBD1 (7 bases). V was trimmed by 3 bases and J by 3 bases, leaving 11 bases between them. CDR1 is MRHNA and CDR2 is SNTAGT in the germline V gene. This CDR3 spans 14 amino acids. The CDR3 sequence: CASSETGEEETQYF. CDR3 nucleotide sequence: TGTGCCAGCAGTGAAACAGGGGAGGAAGAGACCCAGTACTTC.

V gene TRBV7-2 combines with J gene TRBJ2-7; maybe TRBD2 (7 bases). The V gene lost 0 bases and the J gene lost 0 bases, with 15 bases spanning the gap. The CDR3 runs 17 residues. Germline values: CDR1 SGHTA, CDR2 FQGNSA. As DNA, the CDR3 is TGTGCCAGCAGCTTAGCTCGAGGGGGGGGGAGCTCCTACGAGCAGTACTTC. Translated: CASSLARGGGSSYEQYF.

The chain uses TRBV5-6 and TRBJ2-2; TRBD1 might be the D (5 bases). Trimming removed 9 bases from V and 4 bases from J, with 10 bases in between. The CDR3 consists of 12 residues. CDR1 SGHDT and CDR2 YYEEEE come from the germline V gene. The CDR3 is CATGLRTGELFF. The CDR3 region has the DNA TGTGCCACAGGGTTACGCACCGGGGAGCTGTTTTTT.

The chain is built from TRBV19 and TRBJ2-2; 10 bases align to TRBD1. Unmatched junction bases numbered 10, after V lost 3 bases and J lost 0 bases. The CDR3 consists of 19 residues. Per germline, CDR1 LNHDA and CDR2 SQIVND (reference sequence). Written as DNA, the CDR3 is TGTGCCAGTAGTATGCCCTCCGACAGGGGGCCCACGAACACCGGGGAGCTGTTTTTT. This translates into CASSMPSDRGPTNTGELFF. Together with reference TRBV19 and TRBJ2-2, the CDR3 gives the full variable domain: DGGITQSPKYLFRKEGQNVTLSCEQNLNHDAMYWYRQDPGQGLRLIYYSQIVNDFQKGDIAEGYSVSREKKESFPLTVTSAQKNPTAFYLCASSMPSDRGPTNTGELFFGEGSRLTVL.

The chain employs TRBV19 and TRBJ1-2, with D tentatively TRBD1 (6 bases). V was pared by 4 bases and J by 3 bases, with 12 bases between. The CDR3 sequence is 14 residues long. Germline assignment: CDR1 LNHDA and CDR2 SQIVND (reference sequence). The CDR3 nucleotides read TGTGCCAGTAGTAGTCTACAGGGCTACTATGGCTACACCTTC. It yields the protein CASSSLQGYYGYTF.

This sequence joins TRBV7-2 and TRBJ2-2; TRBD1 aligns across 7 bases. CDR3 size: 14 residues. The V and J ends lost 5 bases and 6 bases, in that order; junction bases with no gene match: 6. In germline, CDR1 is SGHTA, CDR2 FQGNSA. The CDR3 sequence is CASSVQGLPGELFF. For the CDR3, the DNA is TGTGCCAGCAGCGTACAGGGGTTGCCCGGGGAGCTGTTTTTT.

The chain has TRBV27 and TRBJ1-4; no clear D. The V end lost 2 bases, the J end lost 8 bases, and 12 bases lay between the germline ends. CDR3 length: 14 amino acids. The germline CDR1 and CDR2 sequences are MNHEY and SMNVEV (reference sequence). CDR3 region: CASSLGDSSEKLFF. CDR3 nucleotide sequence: TGTGCCAGCAGTTTAGGCGACTCGAGCGAAAAACTGTTTTTT.

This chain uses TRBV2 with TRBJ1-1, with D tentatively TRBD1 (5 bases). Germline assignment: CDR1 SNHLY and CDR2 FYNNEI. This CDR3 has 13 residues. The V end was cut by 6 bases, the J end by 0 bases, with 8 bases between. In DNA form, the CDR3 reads TGTGCCAGCAGCTGGGACTTGAACACTGAAGCTTTCTTT. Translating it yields CASSWDLNTEAFF.

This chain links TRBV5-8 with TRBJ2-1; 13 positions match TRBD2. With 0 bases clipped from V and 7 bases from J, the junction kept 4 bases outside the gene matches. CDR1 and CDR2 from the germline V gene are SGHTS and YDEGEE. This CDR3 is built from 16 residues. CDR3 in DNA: TGTGCCAGCAGCTTGGGACTAGCGGGGGGAAGGAATGAGCAGTTCTTC. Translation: CASSLGLAGGRNEQFF.

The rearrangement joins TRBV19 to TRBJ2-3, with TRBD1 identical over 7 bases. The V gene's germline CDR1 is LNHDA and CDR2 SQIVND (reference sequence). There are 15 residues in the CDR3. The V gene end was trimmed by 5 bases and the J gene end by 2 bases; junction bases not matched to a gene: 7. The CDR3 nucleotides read TGTGCCAGTAGTGTGGGACAGTCCAACACAGATACGCAGTATTTT. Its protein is CASSVGQSNTDTQYF.

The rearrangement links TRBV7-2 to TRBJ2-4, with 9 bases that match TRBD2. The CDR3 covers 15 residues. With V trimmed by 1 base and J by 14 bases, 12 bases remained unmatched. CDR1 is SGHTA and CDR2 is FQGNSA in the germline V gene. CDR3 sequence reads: CASSLGTAGGQSEYF. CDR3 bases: TGTGCCAGCAGCTTAGGGACGGCGGGGGGGCAGAGCGAGTACTTC.

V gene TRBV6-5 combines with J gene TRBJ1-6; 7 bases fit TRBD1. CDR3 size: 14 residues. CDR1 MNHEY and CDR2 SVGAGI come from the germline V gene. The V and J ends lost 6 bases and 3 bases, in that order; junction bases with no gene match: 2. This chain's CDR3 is CASRRDSYNSPLHF. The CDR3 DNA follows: TGTGCCAGCAGAAGGGACAGCTATAATTCACCCCTCCACTTT.

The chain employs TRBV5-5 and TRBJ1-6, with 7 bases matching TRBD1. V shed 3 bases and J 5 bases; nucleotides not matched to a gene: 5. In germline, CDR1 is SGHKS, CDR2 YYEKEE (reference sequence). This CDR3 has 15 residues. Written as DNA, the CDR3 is TGTGCCAGCAGCTCCAGACAGGGAAATAATTCACCCCTCCACTTT. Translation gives CASSSRQGNNSPLHF.

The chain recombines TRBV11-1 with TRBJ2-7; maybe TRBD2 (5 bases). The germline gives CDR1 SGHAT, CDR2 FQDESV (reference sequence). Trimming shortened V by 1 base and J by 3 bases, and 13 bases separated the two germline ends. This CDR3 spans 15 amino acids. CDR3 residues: CASSLVPGSNYEQYF. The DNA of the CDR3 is TGTGCCAGCAGCTTAGTGCCGGGGTCCAACTACGAGCAGTACTTC.

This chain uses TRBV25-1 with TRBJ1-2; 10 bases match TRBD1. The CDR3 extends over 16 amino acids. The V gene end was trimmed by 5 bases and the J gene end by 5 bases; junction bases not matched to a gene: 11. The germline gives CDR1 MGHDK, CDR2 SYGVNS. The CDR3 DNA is TGTGCCAGCAGTCATTACCTCGGACAGGGGGTGTATGGCTACACCTTC. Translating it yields CASSHYLGQGVYGYTF.

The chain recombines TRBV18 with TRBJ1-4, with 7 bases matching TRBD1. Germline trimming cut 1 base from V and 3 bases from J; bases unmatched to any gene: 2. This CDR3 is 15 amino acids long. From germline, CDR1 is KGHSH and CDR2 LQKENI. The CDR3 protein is CASSPQGASNEKLFF. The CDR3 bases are TGTGCCAGCTCACCACAGGGGGCCTCTAATGAAAAACTGTTTTTT.

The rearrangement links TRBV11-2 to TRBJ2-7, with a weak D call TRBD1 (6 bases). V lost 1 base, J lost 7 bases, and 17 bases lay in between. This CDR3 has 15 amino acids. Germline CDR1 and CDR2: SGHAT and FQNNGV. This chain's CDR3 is CASSLVRGSVVEQYF. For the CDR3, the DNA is TGTGCCAGCAGCTTAGTAAGGGGGAGCGTAGTGGAGCAGTACTTC.

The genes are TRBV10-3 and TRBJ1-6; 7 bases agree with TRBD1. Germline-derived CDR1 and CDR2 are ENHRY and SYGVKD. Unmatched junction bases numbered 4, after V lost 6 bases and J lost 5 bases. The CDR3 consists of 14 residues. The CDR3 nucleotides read TGTGCCATCAGACACGACAGGGATAATTCACCCCTCCACTTT. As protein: CAIRHDRDNSPLHF.

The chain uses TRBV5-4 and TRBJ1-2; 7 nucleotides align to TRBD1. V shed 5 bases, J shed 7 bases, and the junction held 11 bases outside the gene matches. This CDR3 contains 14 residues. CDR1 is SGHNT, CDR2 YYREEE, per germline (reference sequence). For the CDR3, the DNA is TGTGCCAGCAGACTGGAAAGGGGGCTGGGTGGCTACACCTTC. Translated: CASRLERGLGGYTF. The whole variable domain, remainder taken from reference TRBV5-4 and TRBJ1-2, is ETGVTQSPTHLIKTRGQQVTLRCSSQSGHNTVSWYQQALGQGPQFIFQYYREEENGRGNFPPRFSGLQFPNYSSELNVNALELDDSALYLCASRLERGLGGYTFGSGTRLTVV.

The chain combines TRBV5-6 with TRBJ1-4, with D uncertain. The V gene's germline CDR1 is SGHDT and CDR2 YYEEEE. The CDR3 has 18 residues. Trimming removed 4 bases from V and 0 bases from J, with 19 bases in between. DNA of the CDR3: TGTGCCAGCAGCAGCTTTGGGAGGGAATCGGCAACTAATGAAAAACTGTTTTTT. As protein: CASSSFGRESATNEKLFF.

CDR3 in amino acids: CASSQDGGARSPLHF. The CDR3 DNA reads as TGCGCCAGCAGCCAAGACGGGGGGGCCAGGTCACCCCTCCACTTT. The V call is TRBV4-1, the J call TRBJ1-6; D possibly corresponds to TRBD1 (6 bases). V lost 0 bases to trimming and J lost 10 bases, with 13 bases between them. CDR1 is MGHRA, CDR2 YSYEKL, per germline. This CDR3 spans 15 amino acids.

The CDR3 sequence is CASGLGVAGGQETQYF. As DNA, the CDR3 is TGTGCTAGTGGCCTAGGGGTGGCGGGGGGACAAGAGACCCAGTACTTC. J is TRBJ2-5 and V is TRBV12-5; 8 bases fit TRBD2. CDR1 and CDR2 from the germline V gene are LGHNT and FRNRAP. The CDR3 covers 16 residues. With V trimmed by 6 bases and J by 2 bases, 11 bases remained unmatched.

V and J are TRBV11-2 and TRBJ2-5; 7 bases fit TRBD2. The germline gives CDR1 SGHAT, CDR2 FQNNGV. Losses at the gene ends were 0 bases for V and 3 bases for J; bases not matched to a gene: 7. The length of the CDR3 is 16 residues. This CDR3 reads CASSLDIGGSKETQYF. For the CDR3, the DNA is TGTGCCAGCAGCTTAGATATCGGGGGGAGTAAAGAGACCCAGTACTTC. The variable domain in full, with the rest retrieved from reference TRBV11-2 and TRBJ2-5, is EAGVAQSPRYKIIEKRQSVAFWCNPISGHATLYWYQQILGQGPKLLIQFQNNGVVDDSQLPKDRFSAERLKGVDSTLKIQPAKLEDSAVYLCASSLDIGGSKETQYFGPGTRLLVL.

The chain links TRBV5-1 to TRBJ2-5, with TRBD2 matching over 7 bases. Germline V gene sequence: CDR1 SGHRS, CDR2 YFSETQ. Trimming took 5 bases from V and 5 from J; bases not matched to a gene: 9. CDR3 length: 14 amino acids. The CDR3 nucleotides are TGCGCCAGCAGGGAACCGGGAGGAGTCGAGACCCAGTACTTC. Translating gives CASREPGGVETQYF.

In nucleotides, the CDR3 is TGCAGCGTCGACAAGACCTACGAGCAGTACTTC. Encoded protein: CSVDKTYEQYF. V is TRBV20-1 and J is TRBJ2-7; D unclear. CDR1 and CDR2 (germline): DFQATT, SNEGSKA (reference sequence). The CDR3 is made up of 11 amino acids.